This record concerns one T cell receptor beta chain sequence. The sample comes from a study of cytotoxic CD8 clonotypes in ibrutinib-treated CLL. The CDR3 sequence is 14 residues long. The V gene lost 6 bases and the J gene lost 6 bases, with 18 bases spanning the gap. Germline V gene data show CDR1 as SNHLY and CDR2 as FYNNEI. Using immunoSEQ multiplex PCR, the repertoire was profiled, and TCRdb retains in-frame clones only, with some absent. This repertoire shows about 160,000 clones, under 85% found once; its top ten account for about 4.3%. This TCR derives from a human donor with chronic lymphocytic leukemia. This material consisted of PBMCs, taken after 24 months of ibrutinib treatment. V is TRBV2 and J is TRBJ2-7; D might be TRBD1 or TRBD2, each matching 5 bases. The CDR3 here is CASSTSFGGSEQYF. In DNA, the CDR3 is TGTGCCAGCAGCACATCCTTTGGGGGTAGCGAGCAGTACTTC.